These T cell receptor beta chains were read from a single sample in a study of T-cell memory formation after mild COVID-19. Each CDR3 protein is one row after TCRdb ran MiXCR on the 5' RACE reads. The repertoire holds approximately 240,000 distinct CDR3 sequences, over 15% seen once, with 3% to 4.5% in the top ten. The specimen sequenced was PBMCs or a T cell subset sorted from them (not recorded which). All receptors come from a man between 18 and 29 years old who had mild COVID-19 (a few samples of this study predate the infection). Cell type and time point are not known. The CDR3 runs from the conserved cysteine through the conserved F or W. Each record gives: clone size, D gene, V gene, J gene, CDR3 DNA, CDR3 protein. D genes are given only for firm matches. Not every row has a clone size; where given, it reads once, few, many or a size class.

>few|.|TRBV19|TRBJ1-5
TGTGCCAGTAGTATCCCCCCCGGCCCGGGGCATTTT
CASSIPPGPGHF
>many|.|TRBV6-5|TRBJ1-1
TGTGCCAGCAGTGATCACAGGGCCTCGAACACTGAAGCTTTCTTT
CASSDHRASNTEAFF
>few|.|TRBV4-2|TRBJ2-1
TGTGCCAGCAGCCAAGATTCGGCGAGCGAGCAGTTCTTC
CASSQDSASEQFF
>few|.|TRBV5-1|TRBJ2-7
TGCGCCAGCAGCTTGCCCCCGCGCGAGCAGTACTTC
CASSLPPREQYF
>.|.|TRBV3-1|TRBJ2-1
TGTGCCAGCAGCCAAGAGGGTTACGGAGACTCCTACAATGAGCAGTTCTTC
CASSQEGYGDSYNEQFF
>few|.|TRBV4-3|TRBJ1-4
TGCGCCAGCAGCCGAACACAGGGTAGTAATGAAAAACTGTTTTTT
CASSRTQGSNEKLFF
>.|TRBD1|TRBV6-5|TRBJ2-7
TGTGCCAGCAGTGCATACAGGGGGAACGAGCAGTACTTC
CASSAYRGNEQYF
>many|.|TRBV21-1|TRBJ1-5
TGTGCCAGCAGCAGGGGGAATCAGCCCCAGCATTTT
CASSRGNQPQHF
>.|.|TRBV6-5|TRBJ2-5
TGTGCCAGCAGTTACGCGGAGATCCACGGGACCCAGTACTTC
CASSYAEIHGTQYF
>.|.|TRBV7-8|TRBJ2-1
TGTGCCAGCAGCCCCCACCCCACAGGGTTTGGGAATGAGCAGTTCTTC
CASSPHPTGFGNEQFF
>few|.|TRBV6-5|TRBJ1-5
TGTGCCAGCAGTTACTCGGGGTCCATTAATCAGCCCCAGCATTTT
CASSYSGSINQPQHF
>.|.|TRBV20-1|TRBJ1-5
TGCAGGGCCGGAGGGGTTTCGGGGCAGCCCCAGCATTTT
CRAGGVSGQPQHF
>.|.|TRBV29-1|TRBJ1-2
TGCAGCGCGGACAATGGCTACACCTTC
CSADNGYTF
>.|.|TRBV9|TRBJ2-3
TGTGCCAGCAGCAGCCAGGGTGTTGGAGATACGCAGTATTTT
CASSSQGVGDTQYF
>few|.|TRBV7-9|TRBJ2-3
TGTGCCAGCAGCCCCCGCGGGAATACGCAGTATTTT
CASSPRGNTQYF
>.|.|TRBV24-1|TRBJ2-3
TGTGCCACCAGTGACCCCCCCACAGATACGCAGTATTTT
CATSDPPTDTQYF
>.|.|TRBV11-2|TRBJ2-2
TGTGCCAGCAGCTTATTTAGGGGAGCCGGGGAGCTGTTTTTT
CASSLFRGAGELFF
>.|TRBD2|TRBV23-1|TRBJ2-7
TGCGCCAGCAGTCAATCGACAGCGGGGGAGCAGTACTTC
CASSQSTAGEQYF
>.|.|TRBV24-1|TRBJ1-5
TGTGCCACCAGTGCTGGAATGGGTCAGCCCCAGCATTTT
CATSAGMGQPQHF
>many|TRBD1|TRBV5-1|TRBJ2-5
TGCGCCAGCAGCTTCCCAGGGGGAGAGACCCAGTACTTC
CASSFPGGETQYF
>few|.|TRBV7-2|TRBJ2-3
TGTGCCAGCAGCTACAGGGCAGATACGCAGTATTTT
CASSYRADTQYF
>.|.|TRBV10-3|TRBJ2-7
TGTGCCATCAGTGAAGGCCCCCGCTCCTACGAGCAGTACTTC
CAISEGPRSYEQYF
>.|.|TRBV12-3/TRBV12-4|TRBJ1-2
TGTGCCAGCAGTTTGGGTCCGCTTCATGATGGCTACACCTTC
CASSLGPLHDGYTF
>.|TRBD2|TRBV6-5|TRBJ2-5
TGTGCCAGCAGACGGGCTAGCGGGGGAGGGGAGACCCAGTACTTC
CASRRASGGGETQYF
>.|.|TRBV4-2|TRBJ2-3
TGTGCCAGCAGCCAGGGTGGGAAGGATACGCAGTATTTT
CASSQGGKDTQYF
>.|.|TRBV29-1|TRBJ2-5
TGCAGCGTTTCGCCAGGGTCACAAGAGACCCAGTACTTC
CSVSPGSQETQYF
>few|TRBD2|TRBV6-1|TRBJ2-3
TGTGCCAGCACACGGCGGGGGAACACAGATACGCAGTATTTT
CASTRRGNTDTQYF
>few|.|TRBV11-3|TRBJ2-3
TGTGCCAGCAGCGTAGGCAGGGTTGCAGATACGCAGTATTTT
CASSVGRVADTQYF
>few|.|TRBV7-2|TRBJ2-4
TGTGCCAGCAGCTTAACTCTCCCCCCTGACAGGGCCAAAAACATTCAGTACTTC
CASSLTLPPDRAKNIQYF
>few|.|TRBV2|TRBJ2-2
TGTGCCAGCATGCAGTCCGAGGGCACCGGGGAGCTGTTTTTT
CASMQSEGTGELFF
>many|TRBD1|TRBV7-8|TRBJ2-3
TGTGCCAGCACCTCAGTGGAGGCCAGGGGGACAGATACGCAGTATTTT
CASTSVEARGTDTQYF
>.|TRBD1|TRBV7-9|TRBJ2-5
TGTGCCAGCAGCTCACTGACAGGGAAGGAGACCCAGTACTTC
CASSSLTGKETQYF
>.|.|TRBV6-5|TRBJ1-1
TGTGCCAGCAGGACATCAGGGAACACTGAAGCTTTCTTT
CASRTSGNTEAFF
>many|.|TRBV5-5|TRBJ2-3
TGTGCCAGCAGCCCCCCCCCGACCAGCACAGATACGCAGTATTTT
CASSPPPTSTDTQYF
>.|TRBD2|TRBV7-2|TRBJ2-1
TGTGCCAGCAGCTTAAGCGGGGGGGCCGGTAGTGGTGAGCAGTTCTTC
CASSLSGGAGSGEQFF
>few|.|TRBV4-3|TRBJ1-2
TGCGCCAGCAGCCAAGAAGTACTCATTAACTATGGCTACACCTTC
CASSQEVLINYGYTF
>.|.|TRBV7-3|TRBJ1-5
TGTGCCAGCAGCTTAACGTTTCAGCCCCAGCATTTT
CASSLTFQPQHF
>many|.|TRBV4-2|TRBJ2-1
TGTGCCAGCAGCCAAGATAGCAGCAATGAGCAGTTCTTC
CASSQDSSNEQFF
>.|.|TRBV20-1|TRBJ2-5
TGCAGTGCTAGAGAGCGACGGAGAAAGGAGACCCAGTACTTC
CSARERRRKETQYF
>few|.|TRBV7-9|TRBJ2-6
TGTGCCAGCAGCCCCGCGAACGGGCGTGGGGCCAACGTCCTGACTTTC
CASSPANGRGANVLTF
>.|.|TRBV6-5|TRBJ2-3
TGTGCCACCCTGTCGAGGGATACGCAGTATTTT
CATLSRDTQYF
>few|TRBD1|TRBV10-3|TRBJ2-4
TGTGCCATCAGCGCGGGACAGGGGGACATTCAGTACTTC
CAISAGQGDIQYF